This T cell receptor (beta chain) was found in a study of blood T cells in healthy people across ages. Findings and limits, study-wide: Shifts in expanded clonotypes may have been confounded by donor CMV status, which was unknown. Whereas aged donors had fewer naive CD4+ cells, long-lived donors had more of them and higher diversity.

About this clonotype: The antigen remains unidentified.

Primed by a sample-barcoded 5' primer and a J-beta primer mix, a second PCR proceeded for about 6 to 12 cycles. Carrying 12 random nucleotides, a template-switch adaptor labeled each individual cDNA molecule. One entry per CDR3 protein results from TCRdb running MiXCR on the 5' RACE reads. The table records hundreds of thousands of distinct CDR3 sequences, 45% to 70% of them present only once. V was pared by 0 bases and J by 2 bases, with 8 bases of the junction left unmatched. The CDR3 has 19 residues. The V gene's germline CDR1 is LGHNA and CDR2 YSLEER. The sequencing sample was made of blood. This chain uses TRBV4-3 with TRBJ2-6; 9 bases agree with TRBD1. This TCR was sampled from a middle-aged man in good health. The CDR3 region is CASSQDPTDRGAGANVLTF. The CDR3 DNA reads TGCGCCAGCAGCCAAGATCCGACTGACAGGGGGGCTGGGGCCAACGTCCTGACTTTC.